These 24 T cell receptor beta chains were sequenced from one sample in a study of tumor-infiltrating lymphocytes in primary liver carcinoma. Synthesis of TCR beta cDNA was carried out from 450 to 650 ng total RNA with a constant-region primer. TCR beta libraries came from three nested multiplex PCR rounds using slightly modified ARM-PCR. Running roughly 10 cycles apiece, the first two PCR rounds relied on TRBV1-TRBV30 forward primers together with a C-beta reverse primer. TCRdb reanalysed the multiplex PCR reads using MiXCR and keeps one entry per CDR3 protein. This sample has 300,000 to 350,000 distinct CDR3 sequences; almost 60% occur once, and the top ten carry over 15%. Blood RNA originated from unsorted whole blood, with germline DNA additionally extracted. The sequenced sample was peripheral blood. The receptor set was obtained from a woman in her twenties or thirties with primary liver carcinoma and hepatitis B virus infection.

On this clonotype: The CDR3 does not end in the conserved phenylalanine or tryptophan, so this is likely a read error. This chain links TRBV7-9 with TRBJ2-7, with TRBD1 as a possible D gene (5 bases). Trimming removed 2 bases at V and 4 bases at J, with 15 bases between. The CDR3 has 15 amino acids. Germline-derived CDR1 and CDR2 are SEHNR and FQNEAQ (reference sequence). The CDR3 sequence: CASSLRQGDDYEQYL. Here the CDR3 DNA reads TGTGCCAGCAGCTTACGGCAGGGTGACGATTACGAGCAGTACTTA.

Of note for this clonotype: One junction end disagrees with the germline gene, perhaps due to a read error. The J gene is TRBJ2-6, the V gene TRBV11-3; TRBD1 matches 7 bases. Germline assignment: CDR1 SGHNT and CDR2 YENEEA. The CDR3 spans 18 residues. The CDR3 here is CASSTGTVLFSGVNVLTF. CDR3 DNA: TGTGCAAGCAGCACCGGGACAGTCCTCTTCTCTGGGGTCAACGTCCTGACTTTC.

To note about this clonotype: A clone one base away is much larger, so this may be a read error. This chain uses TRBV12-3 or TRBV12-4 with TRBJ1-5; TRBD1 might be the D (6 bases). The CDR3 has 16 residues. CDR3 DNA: TGTGCCAACAGTCTGACCTTACAGGGAGTAGGTCAGCCCCAGCATTTT. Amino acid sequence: CANSLTLQGVGQPQHF.

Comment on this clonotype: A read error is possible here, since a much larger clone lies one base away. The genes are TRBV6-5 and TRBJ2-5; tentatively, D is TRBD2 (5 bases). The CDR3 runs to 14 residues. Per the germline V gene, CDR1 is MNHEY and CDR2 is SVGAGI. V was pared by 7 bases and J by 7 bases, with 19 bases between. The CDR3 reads CASTPGDPPGTQYF. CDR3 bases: TGTGCCAGCACTCCCGGGGATCCTCCGGGGACCCAGTACTTC.

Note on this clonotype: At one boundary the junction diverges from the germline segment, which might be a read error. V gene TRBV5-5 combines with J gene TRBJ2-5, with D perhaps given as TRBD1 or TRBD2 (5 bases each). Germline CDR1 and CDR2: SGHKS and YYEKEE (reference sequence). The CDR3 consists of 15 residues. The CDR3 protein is CASSPGPAVQETQYF. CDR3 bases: TGTGCCAGCAGCCCGGGACCAGCGGTGCAAGAGACCCAATACTTC.

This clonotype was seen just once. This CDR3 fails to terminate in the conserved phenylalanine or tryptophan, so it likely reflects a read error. The CDR3 DNA follows: TGCATCGTTTTAGGACAGGGGCAGAGCTATGGCTACACCCTC. It codes for CIVLGQGQSYGYTL. The chain recombines TRBV29-1 with TRBJ1-2; TRBD1 matches at 9 bases. Germline-derived CDR1 and CDR2 are SQVTM and ANQGSEA. This CDR3 spans 14 amino acids.

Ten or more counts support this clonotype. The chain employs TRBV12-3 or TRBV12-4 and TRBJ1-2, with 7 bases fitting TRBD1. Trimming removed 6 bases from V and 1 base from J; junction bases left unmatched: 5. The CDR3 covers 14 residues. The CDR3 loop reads CASRDTGDNYGYTF. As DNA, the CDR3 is TGTGCCAGCAGGGATACAGGGGATAACTATGGCTACACCTTC.

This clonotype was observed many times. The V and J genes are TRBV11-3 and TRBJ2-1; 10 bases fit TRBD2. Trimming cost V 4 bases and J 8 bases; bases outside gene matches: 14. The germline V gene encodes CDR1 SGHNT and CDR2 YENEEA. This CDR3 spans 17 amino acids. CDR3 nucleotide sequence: TGTGCCAGCAGCTCCCGGCGGGCGGGGAGCGGGAGGGATGAGCAGTTCTTC. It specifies CASSSRRAGSGRDEQFF.

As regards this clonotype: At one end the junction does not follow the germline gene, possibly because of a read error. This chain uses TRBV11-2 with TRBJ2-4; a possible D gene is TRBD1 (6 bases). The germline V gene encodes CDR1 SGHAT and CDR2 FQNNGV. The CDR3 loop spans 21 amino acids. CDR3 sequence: CAGSQYTSGHSLILAKNTQYF. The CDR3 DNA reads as TGTGCCGGCAGCCAATACACCTCGGGACACAGTTTAATCCTAGCCAAAAACACTCAGTACTTC.

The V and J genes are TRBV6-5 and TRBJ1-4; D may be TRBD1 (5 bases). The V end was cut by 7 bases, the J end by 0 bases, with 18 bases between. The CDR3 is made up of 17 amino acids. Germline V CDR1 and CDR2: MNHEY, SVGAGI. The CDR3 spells CASKRATGLTTNEKLFF. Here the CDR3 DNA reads TGTGCCAGCAAGAGGGCCACAGGTCTTACAACTAATGAAAAACTGTTTTTT.

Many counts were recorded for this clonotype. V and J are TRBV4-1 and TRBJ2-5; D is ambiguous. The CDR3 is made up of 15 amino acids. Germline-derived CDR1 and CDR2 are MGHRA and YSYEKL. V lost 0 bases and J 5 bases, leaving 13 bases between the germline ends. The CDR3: CASSQDEVFGETQYF. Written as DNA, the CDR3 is TGCGCCAGCAGCCAAGATGAGGTATTCGGGGAGACCCAGTACTTC.

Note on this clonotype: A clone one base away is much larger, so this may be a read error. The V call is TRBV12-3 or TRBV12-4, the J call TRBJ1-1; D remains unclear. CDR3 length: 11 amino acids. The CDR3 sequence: CASRTGAEALF. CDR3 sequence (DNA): TGTGCCAGCCGGACGGGCGCTGAAGCTCTCTTT.

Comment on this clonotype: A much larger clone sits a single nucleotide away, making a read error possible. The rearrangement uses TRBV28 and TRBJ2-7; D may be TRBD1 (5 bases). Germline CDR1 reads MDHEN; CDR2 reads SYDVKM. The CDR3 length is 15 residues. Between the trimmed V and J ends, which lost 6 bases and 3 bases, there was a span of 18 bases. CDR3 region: CASSLGIGDYYEQYF. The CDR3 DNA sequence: TGTGCCAGCAGCCTAGGGATAGGGGATTACTACGAGCAGTACTTC.

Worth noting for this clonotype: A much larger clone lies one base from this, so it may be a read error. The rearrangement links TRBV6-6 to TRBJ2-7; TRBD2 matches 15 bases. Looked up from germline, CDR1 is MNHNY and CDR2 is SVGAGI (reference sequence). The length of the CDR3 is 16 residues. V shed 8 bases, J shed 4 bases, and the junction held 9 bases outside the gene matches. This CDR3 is CASCLSGTSGRYEQYF. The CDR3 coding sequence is TGTGCCAGCTGTTTGTCCGGGACTAGCGGGAGGTACGAGCAGTACTTC.

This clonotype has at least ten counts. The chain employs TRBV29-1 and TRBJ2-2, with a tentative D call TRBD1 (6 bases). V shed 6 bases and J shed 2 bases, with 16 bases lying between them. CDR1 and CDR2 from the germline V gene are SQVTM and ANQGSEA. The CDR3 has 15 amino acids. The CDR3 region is CSVNPTGTNTGELFF. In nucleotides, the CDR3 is TGCAGCGTCAATCCGACAGGCACTAACACCGGGGAGCTGTTTTTT.

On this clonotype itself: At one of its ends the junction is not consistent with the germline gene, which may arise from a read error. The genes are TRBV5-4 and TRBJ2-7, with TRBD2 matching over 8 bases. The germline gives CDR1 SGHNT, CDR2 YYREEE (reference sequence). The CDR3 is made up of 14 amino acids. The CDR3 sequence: CASSHWTSSHEQYF. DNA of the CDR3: TGTGCCAGCAGCCACTGGACTAGCTCCCACGAGCAGTACTTC.

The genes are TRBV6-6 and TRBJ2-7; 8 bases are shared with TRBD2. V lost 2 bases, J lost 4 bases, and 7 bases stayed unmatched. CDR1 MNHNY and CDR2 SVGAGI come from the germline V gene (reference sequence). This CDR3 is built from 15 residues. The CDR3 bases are TGTGCCAGCAGTTACGAGAGCGGGAGTGGGTACGAGCAGTACTTC. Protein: CASSYESGSGYEQYF.

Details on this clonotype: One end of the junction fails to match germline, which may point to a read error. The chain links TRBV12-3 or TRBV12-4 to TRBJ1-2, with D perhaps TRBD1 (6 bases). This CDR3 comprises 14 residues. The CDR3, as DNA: TGTGCCAGCAGTTTGCCCAATCCCCAGGGGCAAGACATCTTC. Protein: CASSLPNPQGQDIF.

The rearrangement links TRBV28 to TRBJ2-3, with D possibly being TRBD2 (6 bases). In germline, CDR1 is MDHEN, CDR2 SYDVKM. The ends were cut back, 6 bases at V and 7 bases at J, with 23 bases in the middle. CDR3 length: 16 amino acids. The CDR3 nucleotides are TGTGCCAGCAGCCCCCCTAACCTCCAGGGACTGCATACGCAGTATTTT. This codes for CASSPPNLQGLHTQYF.

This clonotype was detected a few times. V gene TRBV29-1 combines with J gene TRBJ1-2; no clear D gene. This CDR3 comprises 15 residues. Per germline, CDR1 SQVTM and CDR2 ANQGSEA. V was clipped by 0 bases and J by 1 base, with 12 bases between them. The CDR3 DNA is TGCAGCGTTGAAGAGTCATCAGGAAGTAACTATGGCTACACCTTC. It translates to CSVEESSGSNYGYTF.

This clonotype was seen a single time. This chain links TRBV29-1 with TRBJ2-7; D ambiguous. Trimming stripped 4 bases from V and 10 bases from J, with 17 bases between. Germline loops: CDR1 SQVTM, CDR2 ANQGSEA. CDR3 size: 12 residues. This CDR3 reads CSVVGNSYGQYF. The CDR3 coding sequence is TGCAGCGTTGTGGGCAACAGCTACGGACAGTACTTC.

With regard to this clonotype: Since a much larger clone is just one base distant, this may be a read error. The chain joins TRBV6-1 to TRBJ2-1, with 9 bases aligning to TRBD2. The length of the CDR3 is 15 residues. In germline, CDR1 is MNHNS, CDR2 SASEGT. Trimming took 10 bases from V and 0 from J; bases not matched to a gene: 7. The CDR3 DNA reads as TGTGCCAACAGAATTAGCGGGAGCTCCTACAATGAGCAGTTCTTC. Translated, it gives CANRISGSSYNEQFF.

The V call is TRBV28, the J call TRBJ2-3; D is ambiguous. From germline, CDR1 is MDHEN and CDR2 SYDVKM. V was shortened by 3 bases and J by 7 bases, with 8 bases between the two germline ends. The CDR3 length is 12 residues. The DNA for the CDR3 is TGTGCCAGCAGTTTTGGAGAACATACGCAGTATTTT. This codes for CASSFGEHTQYF.

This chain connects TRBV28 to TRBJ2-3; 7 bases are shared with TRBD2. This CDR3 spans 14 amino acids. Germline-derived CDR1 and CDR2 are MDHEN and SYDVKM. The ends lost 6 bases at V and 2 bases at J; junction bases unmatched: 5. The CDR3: CASSSSGLTDTQYF. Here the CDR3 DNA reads TGTGCCAGCAGCAGTAGCGGGCTCACAGATACGCAGTATTTT.